This is a list of T cell receptor beta chains from one sample in a study of T cell repertoires in cytomegalovirus infection. TCRdb reanalysed the reads using MiXCR and keeps one entry per CDR3 protein. The sample yields hundreds of thousands of distinct CDR3 sequences, 33% seen once. For these receptors, no antigen is known. Sequenced here: cultured PBMCs, sampled from culture after CMV antigen stimulation. These receptors originate from a human donor in good health (CMV status not recorded). Some clones in this sample may be carry-over from other donors' samples. The CDR3 runs from the conserved cysteine through the conserved F or W. Fields, in order: clone size, V gene, D gene, J gene, CDR3 protein, CDR3 DNA. The D gene is left open where the match is weak. The listing skips clone size in some rows; elsewhere it reads once, few, many or a size class.

clone size: NA
V gene: TRBV7-9
D gene: NA
J gene: TRBJ2-2
CDR3 protein: CASSLSQAGELFF
CDR3 DNA: TGTGCCAGCAGCTTGTCGCAGGCCGGGGAGCTGTTTTTT

clone size: NA
V gene: TRBV7-8
D gene: NA
J gene: TRBJ2-1
CDR3 protein: CASSLDPGSSYNEQFF
CDR3 DNA: TGTGCCAGCAGCTTAGATCCAGGGAGCTCCTACAATGAGCAGTTCTTC

clone size: few
V gene: TRBV2
D gene: NA
J gene: TRBJ2-5
CDR3 protein: CASSGTFGETQYF
CDR3 DNA: TGTGCCAGCAGTGGGACTTTCGGAGAGACCCAGTACTTC

clone size: NA
V gene: TRBV5-6
D gene: TRBD1
J gene: TRBJ2-5
CDR3 protein: CASSLPGQGLETQYF
CDR3 DNA: TGTGCCAGCAGCTTGCCGGGACAGGGGCTTGAGACCCAGTACTTC

clone size: NA
V gene: TRBV4-1
D gene: NA
J gene: TRBJ2-5
CDR3 protein: CASSQLYLGETQYF
CDR3 DNA: TGCGCCAGCAGCCAACTCTACCTTGGAGAGACCCAGTACTTC

clone size: NA
V gene: TRBV25-1
D gene: NA
J gene: TRBJ2-3
CDR3 protein: CASSEPHTDTQYF
CDR3 DNA: TGTGCCAGCAGTGAACCCCACACAGATACGCAGTATTTT

clone size: NA
V gene: TRBV19
D gene: TRBD1
J gene: TRBJ2-2
CDR3 protein: CASCGGRGRPFF
CDR3 DNA: TGTGCCAGTTGTGGAGGCAGGGGGCGCCCGTTTTTT

clone size: NA
V gene: TRBV12-3/TRBV12-4
D gene: NA
J gene: TRBJ2-5
CDR3 protein: CASSFWSEETQYF
CDR3 DNA: TGTGCCAGCAGTTTTTGGTCGGAAGAGACCCAGTACTTC

clone size: NA
V gene: TRBV7-9
D gene: TRBD1
J gene: TRBJ1-4
CDR3 protein: CASSKSDRAPLREKLSF
CDR3 DNA: TGTGCCAGCAGCAAATCCGACAGGGCCCCTTTACGCGAAAAACTGTCTTTT

clone size: NA
V gene: TRBV10-3
D gene: TRBD2
J gene: TRBJ2-1
CDR3 protein: CAISSRTSGGYNEQFF
CDR3 DNA: TGTGCCATCAGCTCGAGGACTAGCGGGGGCTACAATGAGCAGTTCTTC

clone size: many
V gene: TRBV7-2
D gene: TRBD1
J gene: TRBJ1-6
CDR3 protein: CASSQGTENSPLHF
CDR3 DNA: TGTGCCAGCAGCCAAGGGACAGAGAATTCACCCCTCCACTTT